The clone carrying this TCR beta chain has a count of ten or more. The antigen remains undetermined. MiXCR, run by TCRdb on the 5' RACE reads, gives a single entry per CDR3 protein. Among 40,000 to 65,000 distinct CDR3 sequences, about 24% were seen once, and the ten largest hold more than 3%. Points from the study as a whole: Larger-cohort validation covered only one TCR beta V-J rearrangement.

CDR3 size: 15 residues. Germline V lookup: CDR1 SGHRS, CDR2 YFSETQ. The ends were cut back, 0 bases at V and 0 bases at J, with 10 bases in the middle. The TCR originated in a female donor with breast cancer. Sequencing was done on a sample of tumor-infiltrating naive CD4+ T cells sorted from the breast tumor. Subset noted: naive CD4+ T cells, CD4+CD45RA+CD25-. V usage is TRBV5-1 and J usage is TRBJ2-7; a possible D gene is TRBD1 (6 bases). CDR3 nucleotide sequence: TGCGCCAGCAGCTTGGCAGCAGGGGTCTCCTACGAGCAGTACTTC. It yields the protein CASSLAAGVSYEQYF. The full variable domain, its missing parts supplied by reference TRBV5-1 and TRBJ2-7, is KAGVTQTPRYLIKTRGQQVTLSCSPISGHRSVSWYQQTPGQGLQFLFEYFSETQRNKGNFPGRFSGRQFSNSRSEMNVSTLELGDSALYLCASSLAAGVSYEQYFGPGTRLTVT.